This T cell receptor (beta chain) is from a study of blood T cell repertoires in COVID-19. Study context: COVID-19 samples collected from the United States, Italy and Spain covered acute and convalescent phases. Nucleic acid was either cDNA or gDNA, and it came from T cells, B-cell-depleted T cells, or PBMCs.

This CDR3 is built from 16 residues. V lost 3 bases, J lost 4 bases, and 16 bases lay in between. Germline-derived CDR1 and CDR2 are LNHDA and SQIVND (reference sequence). Sequencing was performed with immunoSEQ multiplex PCR; in TCRdb, only in-frame clones are kept and a portion is missing. The table includes about 240,000 clones, roughly 80% detected once. The sample taken for sequencing was peripheral blood. The V call is TRBV19, the J call TRBJ2-1; perhaps TRBD2 as D (6 bases). The origin of this receptor is a woman aged 18 to 35 with acute or convalescent COVID-19. DNA of the CDR3: TGTGCCAGTAGTATCCCGGCTAGCGCCCGATACAATGAGCAGTTCTTC. Translation: CASSIPASARYNEQFF.